This record covers a single T cell receptor (beta chain). This entry belongs to a study of T cell changes during pregnancy in multiple sclerosis. Germline V CDR1 and CDR2: MNHEY, SVGAGI. The junction had 6 bases not matched to a gene; V was cut back by 5 bases and J by 5 bases. The CDR3 length is 14 residues. Assay used: immunoSEQ multiplex PCR; TCRdb lists only in-frame clones, some missing. The sample includes 50,000 to 75,000 clones, 85% to 95% of them seen just once. The sample consisted of CD8+ T cells from peripheral blood mononuclear cells, taken in the third trimester of pregnancy. The chain recombines TRBV6-5 with TRBJ1-1; 9 nucleotides match TRBD1. The clonotype comes from a female donor with multiple sclerosis, enrolled in a pregnancy study. The CDR3 DNA reads as TGTGCCAGCAGTCTCGGACAGGGGCGGACTGAAGCTTTCTTT. It encodes CASSLGQGRTEAFF.